This TCR beta chain was retrieved from a study of blood T cell repertoires in COVID-19. Study overall: Acute and convalescent COVID-19 specimens originated in the United States, Italy and Spain. PBMCs, B-cell-depleted T cells, or T cells provided the cDNA or gDNA that made up the material.

In its sample, this clone was seen once. In the original processing: Scientists estimated how many nucleated cells there were by amplifying reference gene primers. Some clones are missing from TCRdb's copy, which holds only in-frame ones; the method was immunoSEQ multiplex PCR. V and J calls and clone size are as listed in that table; D and trimming were resolved from the DNA. The profile covers over 100,000 clones, with more than 90% appearing a single time and around 4% taken by the ten largest. The germline V and J ends were trimmed by 6 bases and 3 bases, with 15 bases remaining between them. The CDR3 has 15 amino acids. Germline V gene data show CDR1 as MNHEY and CDR2 as SVGAGI.

The sample was peripheral blood. The TCR comes from a man aged 18 to 30 with acute or convalescent COVID-19. This chain connects TRBV6-5 to TRBJ2-4; D is perhaps TRBD2 (7 bases). CDR3 protein: CASRGGVGFKNIQYF. The CDR3 DNA sequence: TGTGCCAGCAGAGGGGGGGTAGGGTTCAAAAACATTCAGTACTTC.